A selection of T cell receptor beta chains follows, all from one sample in a study of T cell repertoires in cytomegalovirus infection. TCRdb itself ran the reads through MiXCR, one entry per CDR3 protein. The sample yields under 300,000 distinct CDR3 sequences, about a sixth seen once. Sequenced: CD8+ T cells from PBMCs. The receptors originated from a human donor in good health (CMV status not recorded). Some clones in this sample may be carry-over from other donors' samples. The CDR3 runs from the conserved cysteine through the conserved F or W. Fields, in order: V gene, J gene, clone size, D gene, CDR3 DNA, CDR3 protein. The D gene is left open where the match is weak. Clone sizes are given selectively: once, few, many, or a class where the clone is expanded.

V gene: TRBV7-2; J gene: TRBJ2-3; clone size: many; D gene: NA; CDR3 DNA: TGTGCCAGCAGCTTGGACATCCCGGATACGCAGTATTTT; CDR3 protein: CASSLDIPDTQYF
V gene: TRBV7-8; J gene: TRBJ2-7; clone size: many; D gene: TRBD1; CDR3 DNA: TGTGCCAGCAGCTTAGGGGACAGGGGGCTCTACGAGCAGTACTTC; CDR3 protein: CASSLGDRGLYEQYF
V gene: TRBV6-6; J gene: TRBJ2-3; clone size: NA; D gene: TRBD1; CDR3 DNA: TGTGCCAGCAGTTACAGGGTCACAGGGGTAGGCACAGATACGCAGTATTTT; CDR3 protein: CASSYRVTGVGTDTQYF
V gene: TRBV28; J gene: TRBJ1-5; clone size: few; D gene: NA; CDR3 DNA: TGTGCCAGCAGTCCCCCCAGACGAGATAGCAATCAGCCCCAGCATTTT; CDR3 protein: CASSPPRRDSNQPQHF
V gene: TRBV7-9; J gene: TRBJ2-1; clone size: NA; D gene: NA; CDR3 DNA: TGTGCCAGCAGCTCCCTCCCTCCTGACCTTCCGGGGAATGAGCAGTTCTTC; CDR3 protein: CASSSLPPDLPGNEQFF
V gene: TRBV5-4; J gene: TRBJ1-6; clone size: many; D gene: TRBD1; CDR3 DNA: TGTGCCAGCAGCGAGGGACAGGGGGACCCCTATAATTCACCCCTCCACTTT; CDR3 protein: CASSEGQGDPYNSPLHF
V gene: TRBV19; J gene: TRBJ2-1; clone size: NA; D gene: TRBD2; CDR3 DNA: TGTGCCAGTGGGGGGGACTCTACCTACAATGAGCAGTTCTTC; CDR3 protein: CASGGDSTYNEQFF
V gene: TRBV7-9; J gene: TRBJ2-7; clone size: few; D gene: TRBD1; CDR3 DNA: TGTGCCAGCAGCGGGATGACAGGGGGGTACGAGCAGTACTTC; CDR3 protein: CASSGMTGGYEQYF
V gene: TRBV11-2; J gene: TRBJ1-2; clone size: many; D gene: NA; CDR3 DNA: TGTGCCAGCAGCTTAGAACCTAGTCTGGATGGCTACACCTTC; CDR3 protein: CASSLEPSLDGYTF
V gene: TRBV7-2; J gene: TRBJ2-1; clone size: many; D gene: NA; CDR3 DNA: TGTGCCAGCAGCGAGACACGGAGACAGTCCGACAATGAGCAGTTCTTC; CDR3 protein: CASSETRRQSDNEQFF
V gene: TRBV7-8; J gene: TRBJ1-5; clone size: many; D gene: NA; CDR3 DNA: TGTGCCAGCAGCCCCGACATGGCACAGCCCCAGCATTTT; CDR3 protein: CASSPDMAQPQHF
V gene: TRBV4-1; J gene: TRBJ1-1; clone size: few; D gene: TRBD1; CDR3 DNA: TGCGCCAGCAGCCAAACCGACAGGGGAGATTCTGTAGCTTTCTTT; CDR3 protein: CASSQTDRGDSVAFF
V gene: TRBV7-9; J gene: TRBJ1-1; clone size: few; D gene: TRBD1; CDR3 DNA: TGTGCCAGCAGCTCTCGAAGCAGGGGGGCGGACACTGAAGCTTTCTTT; CDR3 protein: CASSSRSRGADTEAFF
V gene: TRBV7-9; J gene: TRBJ2-7; clone size: many; D gene: NA; CDR3 DNA: TGTGCCAGCAGCACTGGTGGGAACGAGCAGTACTTC; CDR3 protein: CASSTGGNEQYF
V gene: TRBV5-1; J gene: TRBJ2-7; clone size: NA; D gene: NA; CDR3 DNA: TGCGCCAGCAGCTTGCGGGCTACAGGGTTCTACGAGCAGTACTTC; CDR3 protein: CASSLRATGFYEQYF
V gene: TRBV20-1; J gene: TRBJ1-5; clone size: many; D gene: NA; CDR3 DNA: TGCAGTGCTAGAGGGTCCAGGGAGCGCCATCAGCCCCAGCATTTT; CDR3 protein: CSARGSRERHQPQHF
V gene: TRBV4-1; J gene: TRBJ1-4; clone size: NA; D gene: NA; CDR3 DNA: TGCGCCAGCAGCCAAGATCTTATAAGGGATGAAAATGAAAAACAGTTTTTT; CDR3 protein: CASSQDLIRDENEKQFF
V gene: TRBV7-9; J gene: TRBJ2-7; clone size: NA; D gene: NA; CDR3 DNA: TGTGCCAGCAGCCGGGACGGATCCTACGAGCAGTACTTC; CDR3 protein: CASSRDGSYEQYF
V gene: TRBV2; J gene: TRBJ2-7; clone size: NA; D gene: NA; CDR3 DNA: TGTGCCAGCAGTGAAGAGGACGGTCCCTACGAGCAGTACTTC; CDR3 protein: CASSEEDGPYEQYF
V gene: TRBV4-1; J gene: TRBJ2-2; clone size: NA; D gene: TRBD1; CDR3 DNA: TGCGCCAGCAGCCAAGATAGGGGGCCGAACACCGGGGAGCTGTTTTTT; CDR3 protein: CASSQDRGPNTGELFF
V gene: TRBV6-4; J gene: TRBJ2-3; clone size: once; D gene: TRBD2; CDR3 DNA: TGTGCCAGCAGCGGAGCGGGGGGGTCTGGAACAGATACGCAGTATTTT; CDR3 protein: CASSGAGGSGTDTQYF
V gene: TRBV14; J gene: TRBJ2-5; clone size: once; D gene: TRBD2; CDR3 DNA: TGTGCCAGCAGCCAAGTGACAGCGGGGCACCAAGAGACCCAGTACTTC; CDR3 protein: CASSQVTAGHQETQYF
V gene: TRBV6-6; J gene: TRBJ2-5; clone size: NA; D gene: TRBD2; CDR3 DNA: TGTGCCAGCAGTTACTCGATAGCGGGGGCCCTCCAAGAGACCCAGTACTTC; CDR3 protein: CASSYSIAGALQETQYF
V gene: TRBV3-1; J gene: TRBJ1-6; clone size: NA; D gene: TRBD1; CDR3 DNA: TGTGCCAGCAGCCAAGACCCTTCCGGACAGGGCACTTCACCCCTCCACTTT; CDR3 protein: CASSQDPSGQGTSPLHF
V gene: TRBV11-1; J gene: TRBJ2-2; clone size: many; D gene: NA; CDR3 DNA: TGTGCCAGCGGCCCTCGCAGGACGGTGAACACCGGGGAGCTGTTTTTT; CDR3 protein: CASGPRRTVNTGELFF
V gene: TRBV5-6; J gene: TRBJ2-1; clone size: few; D gene: TRBD1; CDR3 DNA: TGTGCCAGCAGCCTGAGGGACAGGGAAATCAATGAGCAGTTCTTC; CDR3 protein: CASSLRDREINEQFF
V gene: TRBV2; J gene: TRBJ2-1; clone size: many; D gene: TRBD2; CDR3 DNA: TGTGCCAGCAGTGAAGCAATGGGACTAGCGGGGTGGTATGAGCAGTTCTTC; CDR3 protein: CASSEAMGLAGWYEQFF
V gene: TRBV7-8; J gene: TRBJ2-6; clone size: many; D gene: NA; CDR3 DNA: TGTGCCAGCAGCTTAAGCTCCTCTGGGGCCAACGTCCTGACTTTC; CDR3 protein: CASSLSSSGANVLTF
V gene: TRBV5-3; J gene: TRBJ2-7; clone size: NA; D gene: NA; CDR3 DNA: TGTGCCAGCAGCTTGGGCTACAGAGCCTACGAGCAGTACTTC; CDR3 protein: CASSLGYRAYEQYF
V gene: TRBV7-2; J gene: TRBJ2-5; clone size: few; D gene: NA; CDR3 DNA: TGTGCCAGCAGCTTAGGGTCAGGGACCCAGTACTTC; CDR3 protein: CASSLGSGTQYF
V gene: TRBV6-6; J gene: TRBJ2-7; clone size: NA; D gene: NA; CDR3 DNA: TGTGCCAGCAGTTACATCCACTCTAATTTCTACGAGCAGTACTTC; CDR3 protein: CASSYIHSNFYEQYF
V gene: TRBV18; J gene: TRBJ2-5; clone size: few; D gene: NA; CDR3 DNA: TGTGCCAGCTCAGCTGTGGGGGACGAGACCCAGTACTTC; CDR3 protein: CASSAVGDETQYF
V gene: TRBV12-3/TRBV12-4; J gene: TRBJ1-1; clone size: many; D gene: NA; CDR3 DNA: TGTGCCAGCAGTTTCTCGGGGGGAAACACTGAAGCTTTCTTT; CDR3 protein: CASSFSGGNTEAFF
V gene: TRBV2; J gene: TRBJ1-1; clone size: NA; D gene: NA; CDR3 DNA: TGTGCCAGCAGTGGGTTGCTCCAGGGCACTGAAGCTTTCTTT; CDR3 protein: CASSGLLQGTEAFF
V gene: TRBV4-3; J gene: TRBJ1-4; clone size: NA; D gene: NA; CDR3 DNA: TGCGCCAGCAGCCAATTCCGGGACGAAAAACTGTTTTTT; CDR3 protein: CASSQFRDEKLFF
V gene: TRBV7-9; J gene: TRBJ1-2; clone size: many; D gene: NA; CDR3 DNA: TGTGCCAGCAGCTTAGTGGTTTCGCGAACCGGCTATGGCTACACCTTC; CDR3 protein: CASSLVVSRTGYGYTF
V gene: TRBV6-5; J gene: TRBJ1-4; clone size: few; D gene: NA; CDR3 DNA: TGTGCCAGCAGTTACTCGATCGGGATGGGTGAAAAACTGTTTTTT; CDR3 protein: CASSYSIGMGEKLFF
V gene: TRBV6-5; J gene: TRBJ1-1; clone size: few; D gene: NA; CDR3 DNA: TGTGCCAGCAGTGCAACGGGGGTTGAGGGGACCGCTGAAGCTTTCTTT; CDR3 protein: CASSATGVEGTAEAFF
V gene: TRBV7-6; J gene: TRBJ2-5; clone size: many; D gene: TRBD1; CDR3 DNA: TGTGCCAGCAGCGCCCGGGACAGCCCAGAGACCCAGTACTTC; CDR3 protein: CASSARDSPETQYF
V gene: TRBV5-4; J gene: TRBJ1-4; clone size: few; D gene: NA; CDR3 DNA: TGTGCCAGCAGCTTGAGTGGTCAGGGGCTTACAACTAATGAAAAACTGTTTTTT; CDR3 protein: CASSLSGQGLTTNEKLFF
V gene: TRBV6-1; J gene: TRBJ2-1; clone size: many; D gene: TRBD2; CDR3 DNA: TGTGCCAGCAGGGAATACGGGACTAGCGGGGGGCACAATGAGCAGTTCTTC; CDR3 protein: CASREYGTSGGHNEQFF
V gene: TRBV7-2; J gene: TRBJ1-2; clone size: many; D gene: TRBD1; CDR3 DNA: TGTGCCAGCAGCTTAGCGGGACAGGGGGCCTTCCTTAACTATGGCTACACCTTC; CDR3 protein: CASSLAGQGAFLNYGYTF
V gene: TRBV4-1; J gene: TRBJ1-2; clone size: few; D gene: TRBD1; CDR3 DNA: TGCGCCAGCAGCGGACAGGGCCTCCTCTATGGCTACACCTTC; CDR3 protein: CASSGQGLLYGYTF
V gene: TRBV7-8; J gene: TRBJ2-7; clone size: many; D gene: NA; CDR3 DNA: TGTGCCAGCAGCTTATTGGTCTCCAGGAACTACGAGCAGTACTTC; CDR3 protein: CASSLLVSRNYEQYF
V gene: TRBV6-2/TRBV6-3; J gene: TRBJ2-2; clone size: NA; D gene: TRBD2; CDR3 DNA: TGTGCCAGCAGTTACCAGCGGGGAGGCACGAACACCGGGGAGCTGTTTTTT; CDR3 protein: CASSYQRGGTNTGELFF
V gene: TRBV6-1; J gene: TRBJ2-1; clone size: NA; D gene: TRBD2; CDR3 DNA: TGTGCCAGCAGTCTGCGGGAGGGGACCTACAATGAGCAGTTCTTC; CDR3 protein: CASSLREGTYNEQFF
V gene: TRBV20-1; J gene: TRBJ1-2; clone size: NA; D gene: TRBD1; CDR3 DNA: TGCAGTGCCCCCCCCTCCGACAGGGGCTATGGCTACACCTTC; CDR3 protein: CSAPPSDRGYGYTF
V gene: TRBV7-9; J gene: TRBJ2-5; clone size: NA; D gene: TRBD1; CDR3 DNA: TGTGCCAGCACCGAAACAGGGGTAGAGGAAACGGAGACCCAGTACTTC; CDR3 protein: CASTETGVEETETQYF
V gene: TRBV7-8; J gene: TRBJ1-5; clone size: many; D gene: NA; CDR3 DNA: TGTGCCAGCAGCTTAGACAGGCGTCCTTATAGCAATCAGCCCCAGCATTTT; CDR3 protein: CASSLDRRPYSNQPQHF
V gene: TRBV20-1; J gene: TRBJ2-7; clone size: few; D gene: TRBD1; CDR3 DNA: TGCAGTGCTGAAACCGGGACAGGGGGCTCCTACGAGCAGTACTTC; CDR3 protein: CSAETGTGGSYEQYF
V gene: TRBV28; J gene: TRBJ1-4; clone size: NA; D gene: NA; CDR3 DNA: TGTGCCAGCAAATATAACAGGGTCGGACCGGTTAATGAAAAACTGTTTTTT; CDR3 protein: CASKYNRVGPVNEKLFF
V gene: TRBV7-2; J gene: TRBJ2-3; clone size: few; D gene: TRBD2; CDR3 DNA: TGTGCCAGCTTCCTCCGGGCGGCGGGGGGAGGAGCAGATACGCAGTATTTT; CDR3 protein: CASFLRAAGGGADTQYF
V gene: TRBV7-9; J gene: TRBJ2-1; clone size: many; D gene: NA; CDR3 DNA: TGTGCCAGCAGGGATGACTGGGGGAGCTCCTACAATGAGCAGTTCTTC; CDR3 protein: CASRDDWGSSYNEQFF
V gene: TRBV7-6; J gene: TRBJ2-7; clone size: many; D gene: NA; CDR3 DNA: TGTGCCAGCAGTTTGGGCCGGGGGTTCACCTACGAGCAGTACTTC; CDR3 protein: CASSLGRGFTYEQYF
V gene: TRBV5-4; J gene: TRBJ1-2; clone size: NA; D gene: NA; CDR3 DNA: TGTGCCAGCAGCTTGAACAGCCCCCAGGGCTATGGCTACACCTTC; CDR3 protein: CASSLNSPQGYGYTF
V gene: TRBV29-1; J gene: TRBJ2-7; clone size: NA; D gene: NA; CDR3 DNA: TGCAGCGTTGGCCCTGGATCAATCGGCTACGAGCAGTACTTC; CDR3 protein: CSVGPGSIGYEQYF
V gene: TRBV7-8; J gene: TRBJ2-1; clone size: many; D gene: TRBD2; CDR3 DNA: TGTGCCAGCAGCCCGCTGACTAGCGGGGGGGCCGGTGAGCAGTTCTTC; CDR3 protein: CASSPLTSGGAGEQFF